These T cell receptor beta chains were read from a single sample in a study of T cells in tumors after PD-1 blockade. Sequencing used immunoSEQ multiplex PCR; TCRdb keeps in-frame clones, though not all of them. The data show 61,000 or so clones, 80% seen once. The input for sequencing was PBMCs, taken before anti-PD-1 treatment. Source of these receptors: a human donor with basal cell carcinoma. CDR3s include the opening cysteine and the closing phenylalanine or tryptophan. The D gene is left open where the match is weak. Not every row has a clone size; where given, it reads once, few, many or a size class.

j_gene: TRBJ1-4; v_gene: TRBV15; abundance: NA; d_gene: NA; CDR3nt: TGTGCCACCAGCAGAAAGGGAAATGAAAAACTGTTTTTT; CDR3aa: CATSRKGNEKLFF
j_gene: TRBJ1-2; v_gene: TRBV30; abundance: NA; d_gene: NA; CDR3nt: TGTGCCTGGAGTGTCCAGAGTACCTATGGCTACACCTTC; CDR3aa: CAWSVQSTYGYTF
j_gene: TRBJ1-5; v_gene: TRBV2; abundance: NA; d_gene: NA; CDR3nt: TGTGCCAGCAGGGGGGGTACCAGCAATCAGCCCCAGCATTTT; CDR3aa: CASRGGTSNQPQHF
j_gene: TRBJ1-6; v_gene: TRBV4-1; abundance: NA; d_gene: NA; CDR3nt: TGCGCCAGCAGCCAGAGATTTCACGTGGAGTCACCCCTCCACTTT; CDR3aa: CASSQRFHVESPLHF
j_gene: TRBJ2-5; v_gene: TRBV5-1; abundance: NA; d_gene: TRBD2; CDR3nt: TGCGCCAGCAGCTTTAGCGGGCAAGAGACCCAGTACTTC; CDR3aa: CASSFSGQETQYF
j_gene: TRBJ2-1; v_gene: TRBV6-1; abundance: NA; d_gene: NA; CDR3nt: TGTGCCAGCAGTGAGTCGGACCGGATCATCGGGAATGAGCAGTTCTTC; CDR3aa: CASSESDRIIGNEQFF
j_gene: TRBJ1-5; v_gene: TRBV6-1; abundance: NA; d_gene: NA; CDR3nt: TGTGCCAGCAGTGAGGGCCTAGGGGGTCAGCCCCAGCATTTT; CDR3aa: CASSEGLGGQPQHF
j_gene: TRBJ2-1; v_gene: TRBV7-3; abundance: NA; d_gene: NA; CDR3nt: TGTGCCAGCAGCTTAAGGAGTGGGGGGCACAATGAGCAGTTCTTC; CDR3aa: CASSLRSGGHNEQFF
j_gene: TRBJ2-1; v_gene: TRBV7-7; abundance: NA; d_gene: NA; CDR3nt: TGTGCTAGCAGCTTAGACCTGGCCTCCTACAATGAGCAGTTCTTC; CDR3aa: CASSLDLASYNEQFF
j_gene: TRBJ1-4; v_gene: TRBV27; abundance: NA; d_gene: NA; CDR3nt: TGTGCCAGCAGAGGACGGACGAATGAAAAACTGTTTTTT; CDR3aa: CASRGRTNEKLFF
j_gene: TRBJ2-2; v_gene: TRBV19; abundance: NA; d_gene: NA; CDR3nt: TGTGCCAGTAGTATTCTTGGGGGAGACGTCGGGGTTACCGGGGAGCTGTTTTTT; CDR3aa: CASSILGGDVGVTGELFF
j_gene: TRBJ1-2; v_gene: TRBV3-1/TRBV3-2; abundance: NA; d_gene: NA; CDR3nt: TGTGCCAGCAGCCAAGCAAATGGAGCCGCAAGAAATTATGGCTACACCTTC; CDR3aa: CASSQANGAARNYGYTF
j_gene: TRBJ1-6; v_gene: TRBV9; abundance: NA; d_gene: NA; CDR3nt: TGTGCCAGCAGCGTAGAGGGGACTGGGAATTCACCCCTCCACTTT; CDR3aa: CASSVEGTGNSPLHF
j_gene: TRBJ1-1; v_gene: TRBV21-1; abundance: NA; d_gene: NA; CDR3nt: TGTGCCAGCAGCAGACGAGGGGGTAACACTGAAGCTTTCTTT; CDR3aa: CASSRRGGNTEAFF
j_gene: TRBJ1-2; v_gene: TRBV5-1; abundance: once; d_gene: NA; CDR3nt: TGCGCCAGCAGCTTGGCCACGGGTAACTCCTATGGCTACACCTTC; CDR3aa: CASSLATGNSYGYTF
j_gene: TRBJ2-1; v_gene: TRBV6-5; abundance: NA; d_gene: NA; CDR3nt: TGTGCCAGCAGTCTTAGACAGGTGGGCAATGAGCAGTTCTTC; CDR3aa: CASSLRQVGNEQFF
j_gene: TRBJ1-1; v_gene: TRBV5-1; abundance: NA; d_gene: NA; CDR3nt: TGCGCCAGCAGCTTGGATCCGGGACTGACTGAAGCTTTCTTT; CDR3aa: CASSLDPGLTEAFF
j_gene: TRBJ1-4; v_gene: TRBV30; abundance: NA; d_gene: TRBD1; CDR3nt: TGTGCCTGGAGTGTAGGGACAGGAGGTGAAAAACTGTTTTTT; CDR3aa: CAWSVGTGGEKLFF
j_gene: TRBJ1-6; v_gene: TRBV3-1/TRBV3-2; abundance: NA; d_gene: NA; CDR3nt: TGTGCCAGCAGCCAGTCCCAGGGCAGTAATTCACCCCTCCACTTT; CDR3aa: CASSQSQGSNSPLHF